This is a list of T cell receptor beta chains from one sample in a study of early T cells in non-severe SARS-CoV-2 infection. TCRdb reprocessed the 5' RACE reads via MiXCR and lists one record per CDR3 protein. The sample contains 60,000 or so distinct CDR3 sequences, 7% to 10% of which appear only once. The sample comprised whole blood. These receptors came from an adult who was a healthcare worker with PCR-confirmed SARS-CoV-2 infection or an uninfected control (not recorded which). CDR3s include the opening cysteine and the closing phenylalanine or tryptophan. D genes are given only for firm matches.

j_gene	v_gene	d_gene	CDR3aa
TRBJ1-2	TRBV4-1	.	CASSQEGLGSGGYTF
TRBJ1-1	TRBV7-6	.	CASSQRRATEAFF
TRBJ1-6	TRBV6-6	TRBD1	CASSYGDRGSPLHF
TRBJ2-5	TRBV4-1	.	CASSPGGRTETQYF
TRBJ1-4	TRBV6-6	TRBD1	CASSLTGNEKLFF
TRBJ2-2	TRBV2	.	CASTRSEANTGELFF
TRBJ2-1	TRBV20-1	TRBD2	CSADAGDGSYNEQFF
TRBJ1-1	TRBV7-9	TRBD1	CASSSGGTEAFF
TRBJ2-2	TRBV4-1	TRBD2	CASSQEELAGDFGELFF
TRBJ2-1	TRBV9	TRBD2	CASSVATSGGPEQFF
TRBJ2-1	TRBV7-2	.	CASSLEPAGSGEQFF
TRBJ2-5	TRBV3-1	TRBD2	CASSLVGKRGETQYF
TRBJ1-3	TRBV7-8	.	CASSLSARRSGNTIYF
TRBJ2-1	TRBV7-8	.	CASSSFTGIIYNEQFF
TRBJ2-1	TRBV29-1	TRBD1	CSAGGQGDYNEQFF
TRBJ2-3	TRBV13	.	CASSFSGLLTDTQYF
TRBJ2-7	TRBV7-9	TRBD1	CASSLEQGGSEQYF
TRBJ2-1	TRBV15	.	CATNRRDINNEQFF
TRBJ2-1	TRBV24-1	.	CATSAKVARYNEQFF
TRBJ2-7	TRBV25-1	.	CASSAGSYEQYF
TRBJ2-3	TRBV7-2	.	CASSLAQPVNTQYF
TRBJ2-5	TRBV5-1	TRBD2	CASSTTPGTKVETQYF
TRBJ1-2	TRBV2	.	CASSARTVYGYTF
TRBJ1-6	TRBV7-9	TRBD1	CASSRDSYSPLHF
TRBJ2-7	TRBV3-1	TRBD2	CASSQSGGRYEQYF
TRBJ2-7	TRBV4-2	.	CASSQVSGGTAYEQYF
TRBJ1-1	TRBV10-2	.	CASSERAREAFF
TRBJ1-1	TRBV2	.	CASSDWGKAEAFF
TRBJ2-2	TRBV10-3	TRBD1	CAINRGRENTGELFF
TRBJ1-2	TRBV4-1	.	CASSSTYRAENYGYTF
TRBJ1-6	TRBV6-1	.	CASSDERNSPLHF
TRBJ2-3	TRBV11-2	.	CASSSRGAYTDTQYF
TRBJ1-5	TRBV20-1	.	CSARAGNRNQPQHF
TRBJ2-3	TRBV7-3	.	CASSLLGDTQYF
TRBJ2-2	TRBV3-1	.	CASSSAGTDNTGELFF
TRBJ2-2	TRBV4-2	.	CASSQVQAPNTGELFF
TRBJ2-7	TRBV5-1	.	CASSLGARSSYEQYF
TRBJ2-3	TRBV4-1	.	CASSQVSLPTDTQYF
TRBJ2-6	TRBV2	.	CARNSGANVLTF
TRBJ2-7	TRBV20-1	.	CSARDQGYEQYF
TRBJ2-7	TRBV20-1	TRBD2	CSASGGDYEQYF
TRBJ2-5	TRBV7-6	.	CASSFDRPGETQYF
TRBJ2-7	TRBV6-1	TRBD1	CASVNRGTSYEQYF
TRBJ1-1	TRBV20-1	.	CSARDTGKIAFF
TRBJ2-7	TRBV3-1	.	CASSQVRGDEQYF
TRBJ1-2	TRBV7-2	.	CASSLDARGTGYTF
TRBJ1-2	TRBV5-4	.	CASRGELHNPNYGYTF